This TCR beta chain was sequenced for a study of CD8 T cells in Susac syndrome. The V end was cut by 3 bases, the J end by 6 bases, with 15 bases between. Germline V gene sequence: CDR1 MNHEY, CDR2 SVGEGT. The CDR3 runs 14 residues. RNA amounts of 0.5 to 1 ug underwent reverse transcription with random hexamers. One entry per CDR3 protein, called by TCRdb with MiXCR from the immunoSEQ multiplex PCR reads. This sample has about 100,000 distinct CDR3 sequences, with roughly 96% found just once. The sample comprised CD8+ T cells from PBMCs. The receptor comes from a human donor with Susac syndrome. The chain has TRBV6-2 or TRBV6-3 and TRBJ2-7; the D gene is possibly TRBD1 (6 bases). CDR3 sequence (DNA): TGTGCCAGCAGTTATGGGGGCTCCCCACTCGAGCAGTACTTC. Residues: CASSYGGSPLEQYF.